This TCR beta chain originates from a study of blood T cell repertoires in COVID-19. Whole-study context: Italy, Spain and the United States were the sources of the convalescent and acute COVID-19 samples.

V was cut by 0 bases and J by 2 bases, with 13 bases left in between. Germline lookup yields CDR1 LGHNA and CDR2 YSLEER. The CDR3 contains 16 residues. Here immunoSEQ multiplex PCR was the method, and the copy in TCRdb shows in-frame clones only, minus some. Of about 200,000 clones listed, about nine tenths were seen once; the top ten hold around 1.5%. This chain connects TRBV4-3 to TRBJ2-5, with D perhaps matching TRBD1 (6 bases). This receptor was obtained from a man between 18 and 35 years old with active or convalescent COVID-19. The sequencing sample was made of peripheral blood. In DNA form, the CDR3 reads TGCGCCAGCAGCCAAGAATCGCTAGGGGGACAAGAGACCCAGTACTTC. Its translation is CASSQESLGGQETQYF.